A single sample is the source of the 9 T cell receptor beta chains below, sequenced in a study of blood T cells in healthy people across ages (dated by TCRdb to the mid-2010s). The library was built by means of 5' RACE. Sequencing relied on an Illumina HiSeq 2500. A second roughly 7 to 12 cycle PCR used a sample-barcoded 5' primer and a J-beta primer mix. Using fastp trimming at Q25 and MiXCR clonotype assembly, TCRdb reanalyzed the public sequencing data and kept in-frame beta chains. Each CDR3 protein appears once, grouped with its most common genes and DNA. This sample has 550,000 to 750,000 distinct CDR3 sequences in its table, and 20% to 25% of those were observed once. The top ten hold 3.6% of the sample. The sequencing input was blood. These receptors were collected from a man aged 65-85 years in good health.

The chain uses TRBV9 and TRBJ2-5; D might be TRBD1 or TRBD2, each matching 7 bases. The J call may be faulty, since TRBJ2-1 better matches the DNA end. Germline loops: CDR1 SGDLS, CDR2 YYNGEE. The CDR3 runs 16 residues. Written as DNA, the CDR3 is TGTGCCAGCAGCGTAGAGGGAGGGGGCGCCTACAATGAGCAGTTCTTC. Its translation is CASSVEGGGAYNEQFF.

This clonotype has more than one count but fewer than ten. The chain couples TRBV29-1 to TRBJ2-2; D remains ambiguous. From germline, CDR1 is SQVTM and CDR2 ANQGSEA. This CDR3 contains 11 residues. The ends were cut back, 4 bases at V and 5 bases at J, with 5 bases in the middle. CDR3 in DNA: TGCAGCGTTGTGTGGACCGGGGAGCTGTTTTTT. Protein product: CSVVWTGELFF.

The J gene is TRBJ1-1, the V gene TRBV6-5, with D perhaps TRBD1 (6 bases). The germline V and J ends were trimmed by 5 bases and 6 bases, with 16 bases remaining between them. The CDR3 length is 14 residues. CDR1 and CDR2 from the germline V gene are MNHEY and SVGAGI. The CDR3: CASSPDRLRAEAFF. CDR3 sequence (DNA): TGTGCCAGCAGTCCCGACAGGCTTAGGGCTGAAGCTTTCTTT.

V and J are TRBV4-1 and TRBJ2-7, with 9 nucleotides matching TRBD2. The germline CDR1 and CDR2 sequences are MGHRA and YSYEKL. The CDR3 loop spans 15 amino acids. V shed 0 bases and J 6 bases; nucleotides not matched to a gene: 6. The CDR3 region has the DNA TGCGCCAGCAGCCAAGATCGGGGTAGCGGGGGCGAGCAGTACTTC. It encodes CASSQDRGSGGEQYF.

The gene calls are TRBV2 and TRBJ1-2; tentative D call: TRBD1 (5 bases). V lost 4 bases to trimming and J lost 4 bases, with 13 bases between them. Germline V lookup: CDR1 SNHLY, CDR2 FYNNEI. The CDR3 length is 14 residues. The CDR3 region has the DNA TGTGCCAGCAGTGGGCACAGGAATATCTATGGCTACACCTTC. It codes for CASSGHRNIYGYTF. The variable domain in full, completed from reference TRBV2 and TRBJ1-2, reads EPEVTQTPSHQVTQMGQEVILRCVPISNHLYFYWYRQILGQKVEFLVSFYNNEISEKSEIFDDQFSVERPDGSNFTLKIRSTKLEDSAMYFCASSGHRNIYGYTFGSGTRLTVV.

A few counts support this clonotype. The J gene is TRBJ2-3, the V gene TRBV10-1; 8 positions match TRBD2. The trim removed 5 bases at V and 4 bases at J, leaving 8 bases unmatched. The CDR3 runs to 15 residues. Germline CDR1 and CDR2: WNHNN and SYGVQD (reference sequence). DNA for the CDR3: TGCGCCAGCAGTCCCATAGCGGGAAGGCCAGATACGCAGTATTTT. This codes for CASSPIAGRPDTQYF.

This clonotype was seen only once. The rearrangement uses TRBV25-1 and TRBJ2-3; D remains unclear. Trimming took off 1 base at V and 4 bases at J, with 15 bases between the two ends. Germline CDR1 is MGHDK and CDR2 is SYGVNS. There are 16 residues in the CDR3. CDR3 loop: CASSESPNGESDTQYF. As DNA, the CDR3 is TGTGCCAGCAGTGAATCCCCAAACGGCGAATCAGATACGCAGTATTTT.

This clonotype appeared a few times. The V and J genes are TRBV29-1 and TRBJ2-1; D is unresolved. CDR3 length: 16 amino acids. The germline V gene has CDR1 SQVTM and CDR2 ANQGSEA. Trimming left V 6 bases short and J 5 bases short, with 23 bases between. In DNA, the CDR3 is TGCAGCGTCGCCGGTGCCGCAGGTCGAAATGACAATGAGCAGTTCTTC. Translating gives CSVAGAAGRNDNEQFF.

The gene calls are TRBV28 and TRBJ2-1, with D hard to call. Trimming shortened V by 4 bases and J by 10 bases, and 11 bases separated the two germline ends. The CDR3 spans 12 residues. Germline V CDR1 and CDR2: MDHEN, SYDVKM. The CDR3 protein is CASSSTKGEQFF. The CDR3 region has the DNA TGTGCCAGCAGTTCCACAAAAGGGGAGCAGTTCTTC.